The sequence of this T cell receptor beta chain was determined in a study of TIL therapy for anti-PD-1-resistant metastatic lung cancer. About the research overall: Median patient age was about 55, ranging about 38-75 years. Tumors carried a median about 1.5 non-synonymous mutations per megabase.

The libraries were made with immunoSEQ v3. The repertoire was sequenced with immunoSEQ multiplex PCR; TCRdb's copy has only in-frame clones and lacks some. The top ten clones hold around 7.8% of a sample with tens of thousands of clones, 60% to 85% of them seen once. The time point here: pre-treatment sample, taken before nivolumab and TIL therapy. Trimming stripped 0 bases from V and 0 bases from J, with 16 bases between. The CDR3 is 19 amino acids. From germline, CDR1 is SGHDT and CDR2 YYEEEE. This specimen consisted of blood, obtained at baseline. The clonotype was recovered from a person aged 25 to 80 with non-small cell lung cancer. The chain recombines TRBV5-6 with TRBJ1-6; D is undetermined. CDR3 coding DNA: TGTGCCAGCAGCTTGGCTGGAAGGGCCTTGAGCTCCTATAATTCACCCCTCCACTTT. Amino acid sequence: CASSLAGRALSSYNSPLHF. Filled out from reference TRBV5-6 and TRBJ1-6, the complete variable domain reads DAGVTQSPTHLIKTRGQQVTLRCSPKSGHDTVSWYQQALGQGPQFIFQYYEEEERQRGNFPDRFSGHQFPNYSSELNVNALLLGDSALYLCASSLAGRALSSYNSPLHFGNGTRLTVT.